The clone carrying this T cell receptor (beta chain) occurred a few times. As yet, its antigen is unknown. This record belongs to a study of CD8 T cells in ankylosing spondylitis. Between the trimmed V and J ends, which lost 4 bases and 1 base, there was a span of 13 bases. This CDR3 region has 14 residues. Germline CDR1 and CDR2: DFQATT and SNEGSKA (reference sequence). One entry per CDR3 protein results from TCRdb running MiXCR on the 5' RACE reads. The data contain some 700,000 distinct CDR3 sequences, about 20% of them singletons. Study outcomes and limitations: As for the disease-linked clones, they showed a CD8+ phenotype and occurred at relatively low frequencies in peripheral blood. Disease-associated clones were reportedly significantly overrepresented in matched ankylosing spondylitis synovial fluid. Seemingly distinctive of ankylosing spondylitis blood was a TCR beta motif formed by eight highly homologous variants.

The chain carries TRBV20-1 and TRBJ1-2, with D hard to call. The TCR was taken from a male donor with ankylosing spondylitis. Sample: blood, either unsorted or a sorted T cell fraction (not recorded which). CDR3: CSAISGDLNYGYTF. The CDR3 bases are TGCAGTGCTATTTCTGGGGATCTTAACTATGGCTACACCTTC.